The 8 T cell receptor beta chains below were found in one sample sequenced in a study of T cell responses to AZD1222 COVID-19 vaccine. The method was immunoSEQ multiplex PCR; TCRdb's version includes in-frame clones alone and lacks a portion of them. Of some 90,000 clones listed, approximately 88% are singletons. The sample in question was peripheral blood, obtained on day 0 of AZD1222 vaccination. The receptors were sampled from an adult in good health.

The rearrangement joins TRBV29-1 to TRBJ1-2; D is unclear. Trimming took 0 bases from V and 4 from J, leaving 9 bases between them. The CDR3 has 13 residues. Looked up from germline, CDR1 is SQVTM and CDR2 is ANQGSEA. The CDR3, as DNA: TGCAGCGTTGAAGAAACGGTGGGCTATGGCTACACCTTC. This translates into CSVEETVGYGYTF.

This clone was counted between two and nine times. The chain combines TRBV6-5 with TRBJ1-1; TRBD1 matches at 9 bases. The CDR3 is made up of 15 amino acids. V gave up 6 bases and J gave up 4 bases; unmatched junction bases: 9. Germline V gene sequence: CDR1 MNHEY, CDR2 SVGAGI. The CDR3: CASRNRGQGPTEAFF. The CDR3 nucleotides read TGTGCCAGCAGAAATAGAGGACAGGGGCCCACTGAAGCTTTCTTT.

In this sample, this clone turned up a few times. The DNA for the CDR3 is TGTGCCAGCAGCCAAGACGGACTTTCTGGAAACACCATATATTTT. Its protein product is CASSQDGLSGNTIYF. The genes are TRBV3-1 (or the pseudogene TRBV3-2) and TRBJ1-3; unclear D gene. Per the germline V gene, CDR1 is LGHDT and CDR2 is YNNKEL (reference sequence). The V end lost 0 bases, the J end lost 1 base, and 7 bases lay between the germline ends. The CDR3 runs 15 residues.

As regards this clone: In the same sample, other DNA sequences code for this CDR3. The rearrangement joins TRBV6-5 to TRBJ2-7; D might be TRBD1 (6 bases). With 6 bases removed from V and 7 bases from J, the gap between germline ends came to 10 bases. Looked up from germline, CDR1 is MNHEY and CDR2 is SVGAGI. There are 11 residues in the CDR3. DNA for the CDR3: TGTGCCAGCAGCAACAGGGTGGAGCAGTACTTC. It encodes CASSNRVEQYF.

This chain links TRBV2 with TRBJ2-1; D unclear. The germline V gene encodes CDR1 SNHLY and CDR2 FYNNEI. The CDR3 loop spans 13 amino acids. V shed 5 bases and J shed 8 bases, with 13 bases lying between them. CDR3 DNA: TGTGCCAGCAGTTCGATCAGTAGCCATGAGCAGTTCTTC. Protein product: CASSSISSHEQFF.

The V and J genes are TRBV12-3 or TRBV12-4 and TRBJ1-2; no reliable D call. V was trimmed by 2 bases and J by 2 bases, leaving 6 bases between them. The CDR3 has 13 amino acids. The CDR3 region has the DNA TGTGCCAGCAGTTTAAACGGAAACTATGGCTACACCTTC. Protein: CASSLNGNYGYTF.

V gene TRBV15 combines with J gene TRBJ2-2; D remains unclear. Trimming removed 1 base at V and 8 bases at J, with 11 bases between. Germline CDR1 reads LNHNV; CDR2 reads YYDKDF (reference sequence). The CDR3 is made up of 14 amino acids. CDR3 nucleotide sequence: TGTGCCACCAGCAGAGGCGGAAACGTAGGGGAGCTGTTTTTT. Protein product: CATSRGGNVGELFF. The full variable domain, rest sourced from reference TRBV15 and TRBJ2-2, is DAMVIQNPRYQVTQFGKPVTLSCSQTLNHNVMYWYQQKSSQAPKLLFHYYDKDFNNEADTPDNFQSRRPNTSFCFLDIRSPGLGDTAMYLCATSRGGNVGELFFGEGSRLTVL.

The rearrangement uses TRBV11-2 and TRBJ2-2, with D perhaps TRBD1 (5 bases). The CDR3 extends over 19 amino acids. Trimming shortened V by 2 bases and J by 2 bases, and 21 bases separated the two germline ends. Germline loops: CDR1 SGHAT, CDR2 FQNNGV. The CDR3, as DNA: TGTGCCAGCAGCTTAAGGGGCATGGCAGGCCGAACTAACACCGGGGAGCTGTTTTTT. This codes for CASSLRGMAGRTNTGELFF.